This TCR beta chain was sequenced during a study of T cells in Graves' hyperthyroidism and ophthalmopathy. Overall study findings and caveats: The blood repertoire included most of the expanded thyroid clonotypes above 0.001.

J was trimmed by 6 bases and V by 5 bases; bases with no gene match: 11. The CDR3 is made up of 15 amino acids. CDR1 LNHDA and CDR2 SQIVND come from the germline V gene (reference sequence). Diagnosis relied on clinical symptoms, serum thyroxine and TRAb, thyroid ultrasound and orbital computed tomography. Fresh peripheral blood, approximately 10 ml, was the source of the PBMCs. Template material for amplifying TCR beta CDR3 regions consisted of RNA transcripts. Researchers ran a first-round RT-PCR on the TCR CDR3 using the HTBI primer set. Using its own MiXCR run on the multiplex PCR reads, TCRdb lists one record per CDR3 protein. The table includes 300,000 to 450,000 distinct CDR3 sequences, approximately 15% detected once. Worth noting for this clonotype: Its antigen is not known.

The sequenced material came from blood. V and J are TRBV19 and TRBJ1-2, with 8 positions matching TRBD1. The source of this sequence is a man in his thirties or forties with Graves' hyperthyroidism that later progressed to Graves' ophthalmopathy. CDR3 coding DNA: TGTGCCAGTAGTTTATATGCCCCACAGGGGGATGGCTACACCTTC. This translates into CASSLYAPQGDGYTF. The entire variable domain, with the rest obtained from reference TRBV19 and TRBJ1-2, is as follows: DGGITQSPKYLFRKEGQNVTLSCEQNLNHDAMYWYRQDPGQGLRLIYYSQIVNDFQKGDIAEGYSVSREKKESFPLTVTSAQKNPTAFYLCASSLYAPQGDGYTFGSGTRLTVV.